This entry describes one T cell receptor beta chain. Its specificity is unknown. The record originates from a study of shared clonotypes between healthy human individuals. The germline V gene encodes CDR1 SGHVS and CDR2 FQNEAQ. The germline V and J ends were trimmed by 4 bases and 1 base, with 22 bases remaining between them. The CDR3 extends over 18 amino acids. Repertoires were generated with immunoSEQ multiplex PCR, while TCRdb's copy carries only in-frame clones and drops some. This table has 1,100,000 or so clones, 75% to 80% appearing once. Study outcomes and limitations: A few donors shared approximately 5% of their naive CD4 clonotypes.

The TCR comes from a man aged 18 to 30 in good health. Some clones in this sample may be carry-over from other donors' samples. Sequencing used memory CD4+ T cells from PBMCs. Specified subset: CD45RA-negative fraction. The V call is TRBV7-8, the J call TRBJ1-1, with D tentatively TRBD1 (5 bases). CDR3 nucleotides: TGTGCCAGCAGCTCAGCTTTGGGGGGAGGTGTGAAGAACACTGAAGCTTTCTTT. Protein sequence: CASSSALGGGVKNTEAFF.